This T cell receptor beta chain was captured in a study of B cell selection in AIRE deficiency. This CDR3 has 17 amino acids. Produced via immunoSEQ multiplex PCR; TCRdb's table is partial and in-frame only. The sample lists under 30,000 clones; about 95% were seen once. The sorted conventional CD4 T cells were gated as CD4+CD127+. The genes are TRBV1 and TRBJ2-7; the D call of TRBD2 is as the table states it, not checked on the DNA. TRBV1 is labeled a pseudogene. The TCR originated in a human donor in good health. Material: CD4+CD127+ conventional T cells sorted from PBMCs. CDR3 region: CASSPFRGLAGEHEQYF. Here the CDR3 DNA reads TGTGCCAGCAGCCCCTTTAGGGGACTAGCGGGAGAACACGAGCAGTACTTC.